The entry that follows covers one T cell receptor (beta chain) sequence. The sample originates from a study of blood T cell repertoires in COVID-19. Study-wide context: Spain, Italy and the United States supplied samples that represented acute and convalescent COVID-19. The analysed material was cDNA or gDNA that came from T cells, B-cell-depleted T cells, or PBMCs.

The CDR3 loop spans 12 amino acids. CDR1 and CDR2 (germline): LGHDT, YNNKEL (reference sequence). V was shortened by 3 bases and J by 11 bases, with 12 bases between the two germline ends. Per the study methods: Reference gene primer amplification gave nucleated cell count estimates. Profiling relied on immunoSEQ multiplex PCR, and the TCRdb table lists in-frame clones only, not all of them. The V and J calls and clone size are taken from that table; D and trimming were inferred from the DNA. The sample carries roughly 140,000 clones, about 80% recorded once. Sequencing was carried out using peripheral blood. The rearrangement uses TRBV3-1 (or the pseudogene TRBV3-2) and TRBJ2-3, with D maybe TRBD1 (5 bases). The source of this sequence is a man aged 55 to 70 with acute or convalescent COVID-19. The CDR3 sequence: CASSHAGYQQYF. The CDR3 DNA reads TGTGCCAGCAGCCATGCAGGGTATCAGCAGTATTTT.